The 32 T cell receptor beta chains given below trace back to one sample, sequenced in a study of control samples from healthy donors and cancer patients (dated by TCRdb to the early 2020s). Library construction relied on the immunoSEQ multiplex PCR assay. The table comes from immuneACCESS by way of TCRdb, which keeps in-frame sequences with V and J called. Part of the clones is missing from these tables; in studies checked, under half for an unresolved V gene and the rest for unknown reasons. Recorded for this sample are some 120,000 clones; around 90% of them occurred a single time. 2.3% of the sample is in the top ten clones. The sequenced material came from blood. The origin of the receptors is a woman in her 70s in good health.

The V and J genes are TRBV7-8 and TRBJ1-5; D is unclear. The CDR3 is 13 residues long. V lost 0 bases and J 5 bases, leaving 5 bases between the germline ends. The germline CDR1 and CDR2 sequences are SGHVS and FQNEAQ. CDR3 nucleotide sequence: TGTGCCAGCAGCTTAGCGGTTGATCAGCCCCAGCATTTT. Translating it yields CASSLAVDQPQHF.

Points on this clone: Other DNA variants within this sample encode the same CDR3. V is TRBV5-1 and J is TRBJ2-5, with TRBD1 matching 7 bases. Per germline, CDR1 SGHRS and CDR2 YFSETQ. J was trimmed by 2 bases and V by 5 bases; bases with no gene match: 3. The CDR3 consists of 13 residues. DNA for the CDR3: TGCGCCAGCAGTGGGGGACAGCAAGAGACCCAGTACTTC. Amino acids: CASSGGQQETQYF.

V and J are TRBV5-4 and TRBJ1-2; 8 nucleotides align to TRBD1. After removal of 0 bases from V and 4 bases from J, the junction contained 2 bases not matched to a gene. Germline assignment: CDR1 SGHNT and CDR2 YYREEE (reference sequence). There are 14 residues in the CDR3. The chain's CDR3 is CASSLGQGAYGYTF. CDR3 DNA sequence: TGTGCCAGCAGCTTGGGTCAGGGGGCCTATGGCTACACCTTC.

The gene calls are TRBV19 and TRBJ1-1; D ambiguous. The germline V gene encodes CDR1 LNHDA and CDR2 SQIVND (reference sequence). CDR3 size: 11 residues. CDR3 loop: CAVTTGAEAFF. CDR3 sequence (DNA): TGTGCGGTTACCACGGGCGCTGAAGCTTTCTTT. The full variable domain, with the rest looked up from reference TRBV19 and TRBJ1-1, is DGGITQSPKYLFRKEGQNVTLSCEQNLNHDAMYWYRQDPGQGLRLIYYSQIVNDFQKGDIAEGYSVSREKKESFPLTVTSAQKNPTAFYLCAVTTGAEAFFGQGTRLTVV.

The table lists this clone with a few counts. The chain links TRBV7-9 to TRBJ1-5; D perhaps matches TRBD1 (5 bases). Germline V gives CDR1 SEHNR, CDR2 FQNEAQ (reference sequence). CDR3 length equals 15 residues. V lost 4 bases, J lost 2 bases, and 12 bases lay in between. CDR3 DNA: TGTGCCAGCAGCTCCGCAGGGTTGGGCAATCAGCCCCAGCATTTT. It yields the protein CASSSAGLGNQPQHF.

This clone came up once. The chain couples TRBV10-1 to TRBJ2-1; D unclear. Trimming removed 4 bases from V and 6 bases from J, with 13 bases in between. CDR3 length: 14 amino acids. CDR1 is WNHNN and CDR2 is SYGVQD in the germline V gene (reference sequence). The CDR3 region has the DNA TGCGCCAGCAGTGGGACGGAGCCTTTCAATGAGCAGTTCTTC. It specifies CASSGTEPFNEQFF.

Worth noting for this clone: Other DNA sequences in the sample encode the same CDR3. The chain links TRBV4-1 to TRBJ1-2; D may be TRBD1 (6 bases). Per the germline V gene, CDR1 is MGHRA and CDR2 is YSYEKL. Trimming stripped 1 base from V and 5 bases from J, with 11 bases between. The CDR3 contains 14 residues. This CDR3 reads CASSQGQENYGYTF. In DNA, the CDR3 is TGCGCCAGCAGCCAAGGACAGGAGAATTATGGCTACACCTTC.

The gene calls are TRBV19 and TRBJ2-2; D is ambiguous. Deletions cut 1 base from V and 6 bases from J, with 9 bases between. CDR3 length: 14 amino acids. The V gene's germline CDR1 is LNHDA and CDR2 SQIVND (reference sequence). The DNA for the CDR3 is TGTGCCAGTAGTATAGCGGGCGCGCCCGGGGAGCTGTTTTTT. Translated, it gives CASSIAGAPGELFF.

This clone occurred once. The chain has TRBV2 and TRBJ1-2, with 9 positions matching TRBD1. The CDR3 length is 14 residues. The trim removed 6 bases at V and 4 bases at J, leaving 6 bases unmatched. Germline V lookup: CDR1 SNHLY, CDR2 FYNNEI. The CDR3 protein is CASRRTGATYGYTF. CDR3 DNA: TGTGCCAGCAGAAGGACAGGGGCCACCTATGGCTACACCTTC.

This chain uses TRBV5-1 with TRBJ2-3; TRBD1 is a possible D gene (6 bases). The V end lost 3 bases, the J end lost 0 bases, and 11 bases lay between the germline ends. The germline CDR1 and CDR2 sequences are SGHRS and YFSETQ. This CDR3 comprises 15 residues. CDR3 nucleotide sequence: TGCGCCAGCAGCTCGTCAGGGGCGAGCACAGATACGCAGTATTTT. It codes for CASSSSGASTDTQYF.

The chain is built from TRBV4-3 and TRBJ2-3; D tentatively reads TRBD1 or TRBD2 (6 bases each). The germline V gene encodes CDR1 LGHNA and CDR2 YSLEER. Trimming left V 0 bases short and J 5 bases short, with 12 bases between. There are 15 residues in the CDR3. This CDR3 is CASSQDRGAGDTQYF. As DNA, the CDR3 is TGCGCCAGCAGCCAAGATAGGGGGGCCGGAGATACGCAGTATTTT.

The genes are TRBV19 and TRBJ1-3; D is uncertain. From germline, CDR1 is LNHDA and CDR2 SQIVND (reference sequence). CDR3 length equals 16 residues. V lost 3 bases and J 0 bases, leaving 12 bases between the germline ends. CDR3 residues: CASSISMVGSGNTIYF. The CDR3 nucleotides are TGTGCCAGTAGTATTAGCATGGTGGGCTCTGGAAACACCATATATTTT.

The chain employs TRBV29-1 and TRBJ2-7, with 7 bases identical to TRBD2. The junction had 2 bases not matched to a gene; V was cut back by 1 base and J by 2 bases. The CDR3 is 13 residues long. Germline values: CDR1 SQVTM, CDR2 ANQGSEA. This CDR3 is CSVEGLAAYEQYF. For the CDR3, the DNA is TGCAGCGTTGAAGGGCTAGCGGCCTACGAGCAGTACTTC.

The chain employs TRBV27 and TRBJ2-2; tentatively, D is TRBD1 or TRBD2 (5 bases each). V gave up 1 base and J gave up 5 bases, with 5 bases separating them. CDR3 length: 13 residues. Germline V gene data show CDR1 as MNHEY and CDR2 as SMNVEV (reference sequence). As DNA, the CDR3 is TGTGCCAGCAGTTTATGGGGGACCGGGGAGCTGTTTTTT. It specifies CASSLWGTGELFF.

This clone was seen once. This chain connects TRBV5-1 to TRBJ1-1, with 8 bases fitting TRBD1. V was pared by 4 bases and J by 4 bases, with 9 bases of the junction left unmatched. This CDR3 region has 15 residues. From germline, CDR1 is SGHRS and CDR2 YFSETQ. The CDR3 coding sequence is TGCGCCAGCAGCGATTTACAGGGGGGGAGCACTGAAGCTTTCTTT. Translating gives CASSDLQGGSTEAFF. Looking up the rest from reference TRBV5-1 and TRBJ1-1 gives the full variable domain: KAGVTQTPRYLIKTRGQQVTLSCSPISGHRSVSWYQQTPGQGLQFLFEYFSETQRNKGNFPGRFSGRQFSNSRSEMNVSTLELGDSALYLCASSDLQGGSTEAFFGQGTRLTVV.

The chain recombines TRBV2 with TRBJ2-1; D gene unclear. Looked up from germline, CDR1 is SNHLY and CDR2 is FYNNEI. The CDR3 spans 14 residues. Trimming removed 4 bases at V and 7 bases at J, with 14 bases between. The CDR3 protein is CASSGPLRENEQFF. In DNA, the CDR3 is TGTGCCAGCAGTGGTCCCCTTAGAGAGAATGAGCAGTTCTTC.

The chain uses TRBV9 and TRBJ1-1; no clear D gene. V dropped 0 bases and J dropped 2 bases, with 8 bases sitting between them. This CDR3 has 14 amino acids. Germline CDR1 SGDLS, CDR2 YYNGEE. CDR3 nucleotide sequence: TGTGCCAGCAGCGTAGACTGGGTAAACACTGAAGCTTTCTTT. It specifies CASSVDWVNTEAFF.

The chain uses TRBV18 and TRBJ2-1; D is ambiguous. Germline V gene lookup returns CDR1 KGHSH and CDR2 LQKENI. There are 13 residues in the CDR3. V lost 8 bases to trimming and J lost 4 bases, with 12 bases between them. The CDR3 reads CASRLGRYNEQFF. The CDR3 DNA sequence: TGTGCCAGCCGTTTAGGCAGATACAATGAGCAGTTCTTC.

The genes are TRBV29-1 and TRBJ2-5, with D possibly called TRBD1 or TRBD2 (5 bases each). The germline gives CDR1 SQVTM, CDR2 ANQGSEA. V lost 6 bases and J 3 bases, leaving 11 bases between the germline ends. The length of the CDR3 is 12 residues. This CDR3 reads CSVWDLEETQYF. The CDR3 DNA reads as TGCAGCGTGTGGGACCTGGAAGAGACCCAGTACTTC.

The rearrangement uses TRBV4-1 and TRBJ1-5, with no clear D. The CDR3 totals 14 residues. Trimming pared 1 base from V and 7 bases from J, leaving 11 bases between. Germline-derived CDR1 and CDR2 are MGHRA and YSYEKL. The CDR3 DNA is TGCGCCAGCAGCCAAGGCCCGATCCCGCAGCCCCAGCATTTT. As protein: CASSQGPIPQPQHF.

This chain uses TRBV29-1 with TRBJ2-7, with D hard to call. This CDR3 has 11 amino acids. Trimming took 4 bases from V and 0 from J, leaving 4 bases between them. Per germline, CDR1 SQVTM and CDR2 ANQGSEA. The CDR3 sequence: CSVVGSYEQYF. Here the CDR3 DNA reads TGCAGCGTTGTCGGCTCCTACGAGCAGTACTTC.

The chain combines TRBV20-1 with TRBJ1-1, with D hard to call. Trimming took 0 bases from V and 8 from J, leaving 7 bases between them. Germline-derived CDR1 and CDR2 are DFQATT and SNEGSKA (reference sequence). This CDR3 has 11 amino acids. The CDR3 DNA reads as TGCAGTGCTAGAGATTCGGGGGAAGCTTTCTTT. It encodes CSARDSGEAFF.

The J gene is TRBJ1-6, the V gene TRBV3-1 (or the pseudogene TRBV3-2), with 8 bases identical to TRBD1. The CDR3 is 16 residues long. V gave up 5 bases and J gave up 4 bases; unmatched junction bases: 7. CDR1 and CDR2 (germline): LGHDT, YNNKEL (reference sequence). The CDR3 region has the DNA TGTGCCAGCAGCTCTCACACAGGGGGATATAATTCACCCCTCCACTTT. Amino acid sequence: CASSSHTGGYNSPLHF.

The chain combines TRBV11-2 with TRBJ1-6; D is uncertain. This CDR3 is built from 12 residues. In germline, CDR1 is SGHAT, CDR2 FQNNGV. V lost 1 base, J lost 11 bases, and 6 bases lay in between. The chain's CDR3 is CASSLVSTPLHF. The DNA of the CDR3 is TGTGCCAGCAGCTTAGTGTCTACACCCCTCCACTTT. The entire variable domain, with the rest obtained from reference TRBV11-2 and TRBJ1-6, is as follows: EAGVAQSPRYKIIEKRQSVAFWCNPISGHATLYWYQQILGQGPKLLIQFQNNGVVDDSQLPKDRFSAERLKGVDSTLKIQPAKLEDSAVYLCASSLVSTPLHFGNGTRLTVT.

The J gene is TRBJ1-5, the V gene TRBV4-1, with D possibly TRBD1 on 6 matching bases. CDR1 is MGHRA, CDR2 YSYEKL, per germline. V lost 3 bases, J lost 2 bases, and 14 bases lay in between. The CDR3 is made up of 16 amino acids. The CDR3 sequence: CASSHGAGDGNQPQHF. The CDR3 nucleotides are TGCGCCAGCAGCCACGGCGCAGGGGACGGCAATCAGCCCCAGCATTTT.

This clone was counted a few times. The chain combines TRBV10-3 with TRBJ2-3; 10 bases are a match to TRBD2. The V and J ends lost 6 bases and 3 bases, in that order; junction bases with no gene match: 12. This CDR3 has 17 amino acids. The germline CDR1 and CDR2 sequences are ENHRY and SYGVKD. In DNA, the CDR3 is TGTGCCATCAGAGAGGGTCTAGCGGGGGAAAATACAGATACGCAGTATTTT. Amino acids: CAIREGLAGENTDTQYF.

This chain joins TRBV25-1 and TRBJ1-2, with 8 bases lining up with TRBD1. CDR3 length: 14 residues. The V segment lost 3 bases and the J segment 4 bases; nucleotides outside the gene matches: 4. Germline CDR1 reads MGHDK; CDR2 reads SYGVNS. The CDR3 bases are TGTGCCAGCAGTGAGTCAGGGGGCAGCTATGGCTACACCTTC. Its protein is CASSESGGSYGYTF.

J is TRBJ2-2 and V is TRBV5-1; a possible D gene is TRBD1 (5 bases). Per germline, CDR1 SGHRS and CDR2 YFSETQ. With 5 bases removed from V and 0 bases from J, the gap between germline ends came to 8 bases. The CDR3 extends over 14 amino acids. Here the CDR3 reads CASRKQANTGELFF. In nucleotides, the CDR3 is TGCGCCAGCAGAAAACAGGCGAACACCGGGGAGCTGTTTTTT.

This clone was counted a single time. DNA of the CDR3: TGTGCCAGTAGTGCCCGGGACAGCTCCTACGAGCAGTACTTC. It translates to CASSARDSSYEQYF. The rearrangement uses TRBV19 and TRBJ2-7, with 7 positions matching TRBD1. The CDR3 spans 14 residues. Germline lookup yields CDR1 LNHDA and CDR2 SQIVND (reference sequence). Trimming removed 5 bases from V and 0 bases from J; junction bases left unmatched: 4. The whole variable domain, filled in from reference TRBV19 and TRBJ2-7, reads DGGITQSPKYLFRKEGQNVTLSCEQNLNHDAMYWYRQDPGQGLRLIYYSQIVNDFQKGDIAEGYSVSREKKESFPLTVTSAQKNPTAFYLCASSARDSSYEQYFGPGTRLTVT.

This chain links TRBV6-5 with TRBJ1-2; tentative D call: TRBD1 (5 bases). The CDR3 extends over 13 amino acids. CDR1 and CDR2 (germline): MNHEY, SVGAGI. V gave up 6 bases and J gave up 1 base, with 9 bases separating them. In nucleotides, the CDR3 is TGTGCCAGCAGCAACAGGTTTAACTATGGCTACACCTTC. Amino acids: CASSNRFNYGYTF.

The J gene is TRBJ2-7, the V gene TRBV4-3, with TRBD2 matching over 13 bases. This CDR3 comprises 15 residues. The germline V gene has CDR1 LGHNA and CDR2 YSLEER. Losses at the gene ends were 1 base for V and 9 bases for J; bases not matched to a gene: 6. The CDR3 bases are TGCGCCAGCAGCCAAGTGGGACTAGCGGGAAGCGCGCAGTACTTC. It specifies CASSQVGLAGSAQYF.

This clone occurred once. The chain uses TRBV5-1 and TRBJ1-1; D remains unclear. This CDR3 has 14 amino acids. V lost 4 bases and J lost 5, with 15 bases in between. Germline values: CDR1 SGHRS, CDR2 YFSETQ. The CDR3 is CASSPRWERTEAFF. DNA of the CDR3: TGCGCCAGCAGCCCCCGTTGGGAGAGGACTGAAGCTTTCTTT.